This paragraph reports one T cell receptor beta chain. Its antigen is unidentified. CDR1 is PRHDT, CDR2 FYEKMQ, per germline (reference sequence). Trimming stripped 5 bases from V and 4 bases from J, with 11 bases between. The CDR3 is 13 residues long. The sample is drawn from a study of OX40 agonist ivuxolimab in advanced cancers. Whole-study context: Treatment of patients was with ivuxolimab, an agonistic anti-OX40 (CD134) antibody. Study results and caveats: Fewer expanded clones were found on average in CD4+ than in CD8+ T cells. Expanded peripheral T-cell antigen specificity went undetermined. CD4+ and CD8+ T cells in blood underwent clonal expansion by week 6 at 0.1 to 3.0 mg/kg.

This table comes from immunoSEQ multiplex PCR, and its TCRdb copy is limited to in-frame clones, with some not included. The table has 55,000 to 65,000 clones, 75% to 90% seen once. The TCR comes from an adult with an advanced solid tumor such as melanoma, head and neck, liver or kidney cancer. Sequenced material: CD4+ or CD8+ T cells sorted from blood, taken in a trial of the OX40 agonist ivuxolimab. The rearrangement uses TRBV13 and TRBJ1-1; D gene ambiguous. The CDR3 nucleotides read TGTGCCAGCAGCCCAACTGACACCACTGAAGCTTTCTTT. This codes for CASSPTDTTEAFF.